This TCR beta chain stems from a study of early T cells in non-severe SARS-CoV-2 infection. Study-level information: Chains stayed unpaired after sequencing of bulk RNA from unsorted whole blood.

Individually, cDNA molecules had unique molecular identifiers attached to them. TCRdb passed the 5' RACE reads through MiXCR, listing each CDR3 protein once. The sample comprises some 30,000 distinct CDR3 sequences, 4.5% to 6.5% of which are singletons, and about 6.4% rests with the top ten. This clonotype has a count of ten or more. The V gene's germline CDR1 is MNHEY and CDR2 SMNVEV (reference sequence). The CDR3 runs to 13 residues. V dropped 6 bases and J dropped 8; count of bases not matched to a gene: 7. Sequenced input: whole blood. The TCR sequence derives from an adult who was a healthcare worker with PCR-confirmed SARS-CoV-2 infection or an uninfected control (not recorded which). The J gene is TRBJ2-4, the V gene TRBV27; 7 positions match TRBD1. CDR3 in DNA: TGTGCCAGCAGCACCGACAGGGACGACATTCAGTACTTC. This gives the protein CASSTDRDDIQYF.